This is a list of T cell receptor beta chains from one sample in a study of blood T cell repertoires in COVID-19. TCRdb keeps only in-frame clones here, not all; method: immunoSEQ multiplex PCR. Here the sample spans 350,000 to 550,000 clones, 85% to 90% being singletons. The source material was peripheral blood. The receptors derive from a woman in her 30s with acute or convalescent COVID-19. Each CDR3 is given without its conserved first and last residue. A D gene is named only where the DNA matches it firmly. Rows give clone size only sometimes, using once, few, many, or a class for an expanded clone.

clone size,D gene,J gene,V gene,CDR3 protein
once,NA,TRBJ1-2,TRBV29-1,SVEERGSNYGYT
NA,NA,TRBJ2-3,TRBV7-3,ASSPGYATDTQY
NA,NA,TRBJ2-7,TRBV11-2,ASSLAGGPVYEQY
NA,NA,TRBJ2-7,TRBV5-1,ASSSEGYGQY
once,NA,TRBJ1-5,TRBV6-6,ASSYSQREGNQPQH
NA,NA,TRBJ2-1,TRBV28,ASSLVGSYNEQF
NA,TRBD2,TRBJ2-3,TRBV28,ASGGGLAGTDTQY
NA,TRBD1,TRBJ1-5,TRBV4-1,ASSPYWTGQANQPQH
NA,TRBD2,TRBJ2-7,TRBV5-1,ASSLLGLASYEQY
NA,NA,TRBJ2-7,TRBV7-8,ASSGGLTGLGQY
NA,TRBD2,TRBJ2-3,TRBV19,ASSRTSSDTQY
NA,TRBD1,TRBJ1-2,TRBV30,AWSVRGAGQGFNYGYT
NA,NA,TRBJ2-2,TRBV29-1,SVLLGRANTGELF
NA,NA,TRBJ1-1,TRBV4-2,ASSQEIRGGEAF
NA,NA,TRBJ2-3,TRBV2,ASSEALRDTQY
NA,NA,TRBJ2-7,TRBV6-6,ASSYQVNSYEQY
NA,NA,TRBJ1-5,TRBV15,ATSRVSQGVKPQH
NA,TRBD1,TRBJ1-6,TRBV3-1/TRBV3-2,ASSRGSGTGGPPLH
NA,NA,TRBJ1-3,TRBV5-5,ASSRLRSGNTIY
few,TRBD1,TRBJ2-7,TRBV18,ASSTDRVEQY
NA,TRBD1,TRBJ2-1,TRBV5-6,ASSLVSQQGAMF
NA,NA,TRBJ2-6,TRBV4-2,ASSHSRSSGANVLT
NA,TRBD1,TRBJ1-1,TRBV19,ASSLPGGADTEAF
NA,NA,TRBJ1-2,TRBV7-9,ASSLGGQDGYT
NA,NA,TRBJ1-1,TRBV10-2,ASTTVTVDTEAF
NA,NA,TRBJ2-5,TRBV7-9,ASSLVGTQETQY
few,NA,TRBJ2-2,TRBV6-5,ASSPKLPGELF
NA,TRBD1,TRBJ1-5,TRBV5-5,ASSRGQGASQPQH
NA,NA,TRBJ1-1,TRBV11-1,ASSIRGTEAF
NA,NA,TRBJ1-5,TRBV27,ASSSFTQSNQPQH
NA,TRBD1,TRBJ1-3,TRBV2,ASSARTGGSGNTIY
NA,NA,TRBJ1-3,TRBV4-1,ASSPSGGIGNTIY
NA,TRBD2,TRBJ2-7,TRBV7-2,ASSFSGGAYEQY
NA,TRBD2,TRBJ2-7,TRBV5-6,ASSFGLAGGPLTYEQY
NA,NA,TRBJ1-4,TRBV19,ASSLGLFRTEDEKLF
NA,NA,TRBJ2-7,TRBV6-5,ASSPGQRYEQY
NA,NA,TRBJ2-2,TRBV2,ASRNVETGELF
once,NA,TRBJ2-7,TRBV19,ASSFGQPYEQY
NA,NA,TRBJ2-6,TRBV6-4,ASSDSSRFGANVLT
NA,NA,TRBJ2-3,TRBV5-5,ASMLGTSTDTQY
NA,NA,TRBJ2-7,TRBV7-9,ASSPPGGGSYEQY
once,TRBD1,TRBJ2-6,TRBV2,ASKQGAHGANVLT
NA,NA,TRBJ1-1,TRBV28,ASSRGNTEAF
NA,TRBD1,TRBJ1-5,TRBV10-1,ASNRQGMKPQH
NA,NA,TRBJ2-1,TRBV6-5,ASSLVTGSAEQF
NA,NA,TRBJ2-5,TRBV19,ASSGGDLETQY
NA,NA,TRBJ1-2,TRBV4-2,ASSQDGGGSNASNYGYT
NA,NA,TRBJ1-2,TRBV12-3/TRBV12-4,ASSLRGPYGYT
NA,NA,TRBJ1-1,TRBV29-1,SVVEWGSVNTEAF
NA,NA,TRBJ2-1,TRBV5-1,ASSLGRGNEQF